The rows below give T cell receptor beta chains drawn from one sample of a study of CD8+CD57+ T cells in acquired aplastic anemia. TCRdb redid the calling of the reads with MiXCR, one entry per CDR3 protein. Here the sample spans 200,000 to 250,000 distinct CDR3 sequences, 34% being singletons. Sequencing used sorted CD4+, CD8+, or CD8+CD57+ T cells (not recorded which) from PBMCs. Receptor source: a human donor in good health, serving as a control. CDR3s include the opening cysteine and the closing phenylalanine or tryptophan. A D gene is named only where the DNA matches it firmly. A row's size may be missing; if present it is once, few, many or a size class.

TRBJ1-1 | many | NA | TRBV20-1 | CSAGGWPGNTEAFF | TGCAGTGCTGGGGGATGGCCAGGTAACACTGAAGCTTTCTTT
TRBJ2-1 | once | NA | TRBV5-1 | CASSLTDLQGNNEQFF | TGCGCCAGCAGCTTGACGGACTTACAAGGGAACAATGAGCAGTTCTTC
TRBJ2-1 | NA | NA | TRBV12-3/TRBV12-4 | CASSLGLAYNEQFF | TGTGCCAGCAGTTTAGGGCTAGCTTACAATGAGCAGTTCTTC
TRBJ1-3 | many | NA | TRBV2 | CASREGISGNTIYF | TGTGCCAGCAGGGAGGGTATTTCTGGAAACACCATATATTTT
TRBJ1-1 | many | NA | TRBV20-1 | CSADGTAGEAFF | TGCAGTGCAGATGGGACGGCCGGAGAAGCTTTCTTT
TRBJ1-2 | NA | NA | TRBV10-1 | CASSVQGHNYGYTF | TGCGCCAGCAGTGTTCAGGGGCATAACTATGGCTACACCTTC
TRBJ1-5 | few | TRBD1 | TRBV19 | CASIGTGIQPQHF | TGTGCCAGTATTGGGACAGGGATTCAGCCCCAGCATTTT
TRBJ2-7 | NA | NA | TRBV20-1 | CSAVSLELHEQYF | TGCAGTGCTGTTTCACTAGAACTCCACGAGCAGTACTTC
TRBJ1-1 | many | NA | TRBV20-1 | CSAADTMNTEAFF | TGCAGTGCCGCGGACACCATGAACACTGAAGCTTTCTTT
TRBJ2-1 | NA | TRBD2 | TRBV11-2 | CASSLETRGLAVDNEQFF | TGTGCCAGCAGCTTAGAGACCCGGGGACTAGCGGTGGACAATGAGCAGTTCTTC
TRBJ1-1 | many | NA | TRBV5-1 | CASSSTGNTEAFF | TGCGCCAGCAGTTCGACAGGGAACACTGAAGCTTTCTTT
TRBJ1-5 | many | TRBD1 | TRBV19 | CASSNQGAGQPQHF | TGTGCCAGTAGTAATCAGGGGGCTGGACAGCCCCAGCATTTT
TRBJ2-7 | NA | NA | TRBV25-1 | CASSARDRRDSDYEQYF | TGTGCCAGCAGTGCTAGAGATCGTCGGGACTCAGACTACGAGCAGTACTTC
TRBJ2-1 | NA | NA | TRBV15 | CATSRRVSTDTQFF | TGTGCCACCAGCCGACGGGTCAGCACAGATACGCAGTTCTTC
TRBJ1-3 | NA | NA | TRBV12-3/TRBV12-4 | CASSNTPTNTIYF | TGTGCCAGCAGTAACACGCCTACAAACACCATATATTTT
TRBJ2-1 | NA | NA | TRBV5-4 | CASSFGGLAADNEQFF | TGTGCCAGCAGCTTTGGAGGGTTAGCGGCCGACAATGAGCAGTTCTTC
TRBJ1-2 | many | NA | TRBV29-1 | CSGGNGHGYTF | TGCAGCGGCGGAAATGGGCATGGCTACACCTTC
TRBJ2-3 | many | NA | TRBV24-1 | CATSDPRGPADTQYF | TGTGCCACCAGTGACCCCCGTGGCCCGGCAGATACGCAGTATTTT
TRBJ2-7 | once | NA | TRBV29-1 | CSVMRTGPYEQYF | TGCAGCGTTATGCGAACAGGTCCCTACGAGCAGTACTTC
TRBJ2-3 | NA | NA | TRBV11-1 | CASSLRTRETDTQYF | TGTGCCAGCAGCTTGAGAACTAGAGAGACAGATACGCAGTATTTT
TRBJ2-7 | NA | NA | TRBV12-3/TRBV12-4 | CASSRDIYEQYF | TGTGCCAGCAGTCGGGACATCTACGAGCAGTACTTC
TRBJ2-2 | NA | NA | TRBV6-1 | CASIGQNTGELFF | TGTGCCAGCATTGGGCAGAACACCGGGGAGCTGTTTTTT
TRBJ2-3 | many | TRBD2 | TRBV2 | CASSVERGSTDTQYF | TGTGCCAGCAGTGTCGAGCGGGGGAGCACAGATACGCAGTATTTT
TRBJ1-1 | NA | TRBD1 | TRBV29-1 | CSARPTGGGTEAFF | TGCAGCGCCCGGCCTACAGGGGGCGGCACTGAAGCTTTCTTT
TRBJ2-5 | many | TRBD2 | TRBV20-1 | CSASRTSGRRWGETQYF | TGCAGTGCTTCTCGGACTAGCGGGAGAAGATGGGGGGAGACCCAGTACTTC
TRBJ2-3 | many | NA | TRBV15 | CATSRGTDTQYF | TGTGCCACTAGCCGCGGCACAGATACGCAGTATTTT
TRBJ1-1 | few | NA | TRBV3-1 | CASSRRAVDEAFF | TGTGCCAGCAGCCGGAGGGCAGTAGATGAAGCTTTCTTT
TRBJ1-1 | NA | TRBD1 | TRBV5-1 | CASSAFAGQITEAFF | TGCGCCAGCAGTGCTTTTGCGGGACAGATCACTGAAGCTTTCTTT
TRBJ1-1 | many | NA | TRBV29-1 | CSVAPLTGNTEAFF | TGCAGCGTTGCACCATTGACGGGAAACACTGAAGCTTTCTTT
TRBJ1-5 | NA | TRBD1 | TRBV6-1 | CASRELGQGNQPQHF | TGTGCCAGCAGAGAACTGGGACAGGGGAATCAGCCCCAGCATTTT
TRBJ2-7 | few | TRBD2 | TRBV28 | CASSALLAEYEQYF | TGTGCCAGCAGTGCGTTACTAGCGGAGTACGAGCAGTACTTC
TRBJ2-1 | many | NA | TRBV20-1 | CSANRNYNEQFF | TGCAGTGCAAACAGGAATTACAATGAGCAGTTCTTC
TRBJ2-5 | NA | TRBD2 | TRBV5-1 | CASSLGLAGSGEQYF | TGCGCCAGCAGCTTGGGGTTAGCGGGGTCGGGTGAGCAGTACTTC
TRBJ1-6 | NA | TRBD1 | TRBV2 | CASSSTGGYSPLHF | TGTGCCAGCAGTTCTACAGGGGGTTACTCACCCCTCCACTTT
TRBJ1-4 | many | NA | TRBV15 | CATSRTHGEKLFF | TGTGCCACCAGCAGGACTCACGGGGAAAAACTGTTTTTT
TRBJ2-7 | NA | TRBD1 | TRBV7-8 | CASSLRRWGTGSYEQYF | TGTGCCAGCAGCTTAAGGAGATGGGGGACAGGATCCTACGAGCAGTACTTC
TRBJ2-5 | many | NA | TRBV20-1 | CSAKAAYQETQYF | TGCAGTGCCAAGGCGGCGTACCAAGAGACCCAGTACTTC
TRBJ2-7 | few | NA | TRBV6-1 | CASSENRDYEQYF | TGTGCCAGCAGTGAAAACAGGGACTACGAGCAGTACTTC
TRBJ1-3 | many | NA | TRBV25-1 | CASSRNGRGNTIYF | TGTGCCAGCAGTAGGAACGGCCGAGGAAACACCATATATTTT
TRBJ2-7 | few | NA | TRBV5-4 | CASSLDGSYEQYF | TGTGCCAGCAGCTTGGACGGCTCCTACGAGCAGTACTTC
TRBJ2-6 | NA | NA | TRBV2 | CASSEQEGANVLTF | TGTGCCAGCAGTGAACAGGAAGGAGCCAACGTCCTGACTTTC
TRBJ1-6 | many | NA | TRBV5-1 | CASSLLSGGNSPLHF | TGCGCCAGCAGCTTGTTATCGGGAGGGAATTCACCCCTCCACTTT
TRBJ1-1 | NA | TRBD1 | TRBV6-1 | CAIHRQGATEAFF | TGTGCCATACACCGACAGGGGGCCACTGAAGCTTTCTTT
TRBJ1-1 | NA | NA | TRBV7-9 | CASSPGHLSTEAFF | TGTGCCAGCAGCCCGGGACACCTAAGCACTGAAGCTTTCTTT
TRBJ2-2 | NA | NA | TRBV27 | CASRGSQGSPAGELFF | TGTGCCAGCAGGGGAAGCCAGGGATCCCCCGCCGGGGAGCTGTTTTTT
TRBJ1-2 | many | NA | TRBV19 | CASSIDLRRGNYGYTF | TGTGCCAGTAGTATAGATCTCAGGAGGGGGAACTATGGCTACACCTTC